This TCR beta chain was captured in a study of blood T cell repertoires in COVID-19. Study-level information: Whether acute or convalescent, the COVID-19 samples came from the United States, Italy and Spain. The cDNA or gDNA used as material had been derived from T cells, B-cell-depleted T cells, or PBMCs.

Under the authors' procedure: Amplifying reference gene primers gave estimates of nucleated cell counts. Sequenced by immunoSEQ multiplex PCR; TCRdb stores in-frame clones only, minus some. V and J calls plus clone size are reproduced from that table; the DNA served to infer D and trimming. The table records some 110,000 clones, around 87% of them present only once. Sequenced input: peripheral blood. This TCR came from a human donor in a cohort sampled during active COVID-19.

CDR3 nucleotide sequence: TGTGCCAGCAGCTTAGAAAGACAGGGGAACTATGGCTACACCTTC. Its protein product is CASSLERQGNYGYTF. V usage is TRBV7-9 and J usage is TRBJ1-2; TRBD1 aligns across 8 bases. The CDR3 sequence is 15 residues long. Germline CDR1 and CDR2: SEHNR and FQNEAQ (reference sequence). The V and J ends lost 1 base and 2 bases, in that order; junction bases with no gene match: 3.